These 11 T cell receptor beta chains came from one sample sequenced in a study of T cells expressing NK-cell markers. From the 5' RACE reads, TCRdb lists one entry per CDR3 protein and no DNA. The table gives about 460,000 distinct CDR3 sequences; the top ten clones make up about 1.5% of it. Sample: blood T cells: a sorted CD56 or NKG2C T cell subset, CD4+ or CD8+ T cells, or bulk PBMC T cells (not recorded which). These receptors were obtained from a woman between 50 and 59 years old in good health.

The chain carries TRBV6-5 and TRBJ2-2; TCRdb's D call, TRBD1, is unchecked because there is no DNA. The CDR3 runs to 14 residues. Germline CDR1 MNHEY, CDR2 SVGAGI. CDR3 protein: CASSQRPQTGELFF.

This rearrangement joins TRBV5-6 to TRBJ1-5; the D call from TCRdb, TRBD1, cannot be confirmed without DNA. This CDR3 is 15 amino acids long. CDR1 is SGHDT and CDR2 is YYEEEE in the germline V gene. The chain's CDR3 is CASSPGPSNNQPQHF.

The CDR3 sequence: CATAASGSYEQFF. This chain links TRBV10-1 with TRBJ2-1; TCRdb calls TRBD2, which cannot be checked without DNA. This CDR3 has 13 amino acids. Germline V gene data show CDR1 as WNHNN and CDR2 as SYGVQD (reference sequence).

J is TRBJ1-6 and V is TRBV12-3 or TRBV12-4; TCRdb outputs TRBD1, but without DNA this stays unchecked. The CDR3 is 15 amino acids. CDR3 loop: CASSLAGTGSSPLHF.

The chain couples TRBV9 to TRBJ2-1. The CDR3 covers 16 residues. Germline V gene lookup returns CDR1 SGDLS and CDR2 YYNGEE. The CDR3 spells CASSVEVQHFGYEQFF.

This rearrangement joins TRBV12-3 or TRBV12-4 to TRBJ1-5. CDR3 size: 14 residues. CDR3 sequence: CASQWRGGNQPQHF.

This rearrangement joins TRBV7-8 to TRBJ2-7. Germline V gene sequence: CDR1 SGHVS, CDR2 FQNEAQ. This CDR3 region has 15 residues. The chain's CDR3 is CASSLERVLAYEQYF.

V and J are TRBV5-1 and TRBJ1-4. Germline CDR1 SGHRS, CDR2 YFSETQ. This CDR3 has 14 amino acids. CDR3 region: CASSLSGSNEKLFF.

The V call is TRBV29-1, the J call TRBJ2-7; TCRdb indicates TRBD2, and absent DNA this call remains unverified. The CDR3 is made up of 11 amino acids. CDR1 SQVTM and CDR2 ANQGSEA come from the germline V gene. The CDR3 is CSAGGPLEQYF.

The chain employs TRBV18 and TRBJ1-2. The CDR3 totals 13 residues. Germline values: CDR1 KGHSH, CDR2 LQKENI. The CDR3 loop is CASSRSADYGYTF.

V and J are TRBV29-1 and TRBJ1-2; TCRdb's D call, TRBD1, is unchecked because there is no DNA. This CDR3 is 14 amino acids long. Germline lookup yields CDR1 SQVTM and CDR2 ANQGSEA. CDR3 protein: CSVENDGQLYGYTF.